This T cell receptor beta chain appears in the sequencing data of a study of T cell responses to AZD1222 COVID-19 vaccine. Study-wide findings and caveats: Donors were chiefly white British, with a greater number of females, and clonal diversity was perhaps underestimated. Repertoires were collected only later (after the peak T cell response had occurred).

Some clones are missing from TCRdb's copy, which holds only in-frame ones; the method was immunoSEQ multiplex PCR. The sample includes tens of thousands of clones, roughly 87% of them seen just once. About this clone: Its target is not known.

V lost 7 bases, J lost 4 bases, and 3 bases stayed unmatched. The CDR3 covers 13 residues. Germline V gene data show CDR1 as SQVTM and CDR2 as ANQGSEA. The receptor's source is an adult in good health. J is TRBJ2-2 and V is TRBV29-1, with TRBD1 matching over 10 bases. Material: peripheral blood, obtained on day 0 of AZD1222 vaccination. CDR3 protein: CSARQGATGELFF. The CDR3 DNA follows: TGCAGCGCTAGACAGGGGGCCACCGGGGAGCTGTTTTTT.